The 27 T cell receptor beta chains reported below all come from one sample, sequenced in a study of vaccination and CD4 T cells after COVID-19 (dated by TCRdb to between 2021 and 2022). The method behind the library was PCR. The sequencing machine was an Illumina iSeq 100. TCR sequencing of DNA from cultured CD4+ T cells used the Oncomine TCR Beta short-read assay at the Johns Hopkins FTIC core. Starting from the raw public reads, TCRdb applied fastp trimming at Q25, assembled clones with MiXCR and retained in-frame beta chains. Merged by CDR3 protein, the rows form single entries marked with the most common genes and DNA. The sample table holds over 11,000 distinct CDR3 sequences, of which more than 20% were seen once. Of the sample, nearly 15% is held by the ten largest clones. The intended sense of this specimen's treatment or condition label: approximately 11-day PBMC culture with coronavirus spike peptide pools or control peptides (ViraFEST assay).

Antigens for these TCRs are unknown. Input material: cultured CD4+ T cells from blood. The receptors originated from a human donor with COVID-19.

This clonotype was detected a few times. The rearrangement uses TRBV6-5 and TRBJ1-2; D unresolved. This CDR3 has 19 residues. Trimming took 0 bases from V and 0 from J, leaving 20 bases between them. Looked up from germline, CDR1 is MNHEY and CDR2 is SVGAGI. CDR3 DNA: TGTGCCAGCAGTTACTCTTTTGGAGAACTAAAGAATTCTAACTATGGCTACACCTTC. This encodes CASSYSFGELKNSNYGYTF.

This clonotype has just one count. This rearrangement joins TRBV20-1 to TRBJ2-7; 9 nucleotides align to TRBD1. The trim removed 0 bases at V and 3 bases at J, leaving 9 bases unmatched. CDR1 DFQATT and CDR2 SNEGSKA come from the germline V gene (reference sequence). The CDR3 spans 16 residues. The CDR3 is CSARDLGQGLNYEQYF. The CDR3 DNA reads TGCAGTGCTAGAGATCTAGGACAGGGGTTGAACTACGAGCAGTACTTC.

Judged by abundance, this clonotype is medium-sized. This sequence joins TRBV20-1 and TRBJ2-2, with a tentative D call TRBD1 (5 bases). Trimming removed 1 base from V and 1 base from J, with 13 bases in between. Germline CDR1 reads DFQATT; CDR2 reads SNEGSKA (reference sequence). The CDR3 is made up of 16 amino acids. The CDR3 DNA is TGCAGTGCTAGAGGGCAGGGATCCCGGAACACCGGGGAGCTGTTTTTT. It codes for CSARGQGSRNTGELFF.

This chain links TRBV6-1 with TRBJ1-2, with D unclear. Germline V lookup: CDR1 MNHNS, CDR2 SASEGT. The V gene lost 6 bases and the J gene lost 8 bases, with 19 bases spanning the gap. The length of the CDR3 is 14 residues. CDR3 bases: TGTGCCAGCAGCGACCAAGGGAATGCCATGGGCTACACCTTC. Its translation is CASSDQGNAMGYTF.

This clonotype was observed a handful of times. J is TRBJ2-1 and V is TRBV2; D may be TRBD2 (6 bases). From germline, CDR1 is SNHLY and CDR2 FYNNEI. V gave up 2 bases and J gave up 6 bases, with 11 bases separating them. This CDR3 is built from 14 residues. CDR3: CASSEHLAANEQFF. CDR3 bases: TGTGCCAGCAGTGAACACTTAGCGGCCAATGAGCAGTTCTTC. Variable domain in full (rest from reference TRBV2 and TRBJ2-1): EPEVTQTPSHQVTQMGQEVILRCVPISNHLYFYWYRQILGQKVEFLVSFYNNEISEKSEIFDDQFSVERPDGSNFTLKIRSTKLEDSAMYFCASSEHLAANEQFFGPGTRLTVL.

The chain carries TRBV7-3 and TRBJ1-1, with D unresolved. This CDR3 has 13 amino acids. Between the trimmed V and J ends, which lost 5 bases and 2 bases, there was a span of 9 bases. Germline V gene data show CDR1 as SGHTA and CDR2 as FQGTGA. This chain's CDR3 is CASSLEYNTEAFF. As DNA, the CDR3 is TGTGCCAGCAGCCTGGAATATAACACTGAAGCTTTCTTT.

This clonotype appeared a single time. The chain links TRBV5-4 to TRBJ2-3, with TRBD1 matching over 11 bases. This CDR3 is 16 amino acids long. CDR1 is SGHNT and CDR2 is YYREEE in the germline V gene (reference sequence). V lost 0 bases and J lost 3; bases outside the gene matches: 3. CDR3 bases: TGTGCCAGCAGCTTGGGCGGGACAGGGGGAACAGATACGCAGTATTTT. Its protein is CASSLGGTGGTDTQYF. Using reference TRBV5-4 and TRBJ2-3 for the parts outside the CDR3, the full variable domain is ETGVTQSPTHLIKTRGQQVTLRCSSQSGHNTVSWYQQALGQGPQFIFQYYREEENGRGNFPPRFSGLQFPNYSSELNVNALELDDSALYLCASSLGGTGGTDTQYFGPGTRLTVL.

The sample holds a few counts of this clonotype. In nucleotides, the CDR3 is TGTGCCAGCACCCTGGGGTTAGCGGGGGGTTCAGATACGCAGTATTTT. It is translated as CASTLGLAGGSDTQYF. V gene TRBV5-4 combines with J gene TRBJ2-3; the match to TRBD2 covers 10 bases. The CDR3 loop spans 16 amino acids. Germline CDR1 reads SGHNT; CDR2 reads YYREEE (reference sequence). Trimming at V came to 6 bases and at J to 4 bases, leaving 11 bases not matched to a gene. Full variable domain (remainder filled in from reference TRBV5-4 and TRBJ2-3): ETGVTQSPTHLIKTRGQQVTLRCSSQSGHNTVSWYQQALGQGPQFIFQYYREEENGRGNFPPRFSGLQFPNYSSELNVNALELDDSALYLCASTLGLAGGSDTQYFGPGTRLTVL.

This clonotype was observed a few times. V gene TRBV6-5 combines with J gene TRBJ1-6; D is uncertain. The germline V gene encodes CDR1 MNHEY and CDR2 SVGAGI. V lost 6 bases and J 0 bases, leaving 21 bases between the germline ends. CDR3 length: 19 amino acids. CDR3 sequence reads: CASSYDKTRAPSYNSPLHF. Here the CDR3 DNA reads TGTGCCAGCAGCTACGATAAGACCAGAGCTCCCTCCTATAATTCACCCCTCCACTTT.

The chain couples TRBV29-1 to TRBJ2-2; no firm D call. Germline values: CDR1 SQVTM, CDR2 ANQGSEA. Trimming took off 1 base at V and 4 bases at J, with 10 bases between the two ends. The CDR3 contains 14 residues. CDR3 in amino acids: CSVEARMGTGELFF. CDR3 bases: TGCAGCGTTGAAGCCCGAATGGGCACCGGGGAGCTGTTTTTT.

This clonotype has only a few counts. The chain joins TRBV7-6 to TRBJ1-1, with D unclear. V shed 0 bases and J shed 6 bases, with 14 bases lying between them. Germline CDR1 SGHVS, CDR2 FNYEAQ. The CDR3 is made up of 15 amino acids. The CDR3 spells CASSLAGGSVAEAFF. CDR3 coding DNA: TGTGCCAGCAGCTTAGCGGGAGGGTCAGTCGCTGAAGCTTTCTTT.

This clonotype counts as medium-sized. V is TRBV20-1 and J is TRBJ1-6, with 7 nucleotides matching TRBD1. The CDR3 covers 17 residues. Trimming took 3 bases from V and 4 from J; bases not matched to a gene: 12. CDR1 is DFQATT and CDR2 is SNEGSKA in the germline V gene (reference sequence). CDR3: CSAREGQPNGYNSPLHF. As DNA, the CDR3 is TGCAGTGCTAGGGAGGGACAGCCAAACGGTTATAATTCACCCCTCCACTTT.

This clonotype has a handful of counts. The chain links TRBV20-1 to TRBJ1-5; D perhaps matches TRBD1 (5 bases). Germline CDR1 reads DFQATT; CDR2 reads SNEGSKA (reference sequence). This CDR3 has 11 residues. V was trimmed by 7 bases and J by 4 bases, leaving 8 bases between them. CDR3 in amino acids: CSVGGNQPQHF. For the CDR3, the DNA is TGCAGTGTGGGGGGGAATCAGCCCCAGCATTTT.

This clonotype occurred a few times. The rearrangement links TRBV11-3 to TRBJ2-3; no definite D call. CDR3 length: 12 residues. Germline V gives CDR1 SGHNT, CDR2 YENEEA. Trimming took 2 bases from V and 6 from J, leaving 6 bases between them. CDR3 DNA: TGTGCCAGCAGCTTAAGAGTGGATACGCAGTATTTT. Amino acids: CASSLRVDTQYF. Variable domain in full (rest from reference TRBV11-3 and TRBJ2-3): EAGVVQSPRYKIIEKKQPVAFWCNPISGHNTLYWYLQNLGQGPELLIRYENEEAVDDSQLPKDRFSAERLKGVDSTLKIQPAELGDSAVYLCASSLRVDTQYFGPGTRLTVL.

The chain combines TRBV28 with TRBJ1-2, with TRBD1 matching over 9 bases. V gave up 2 bases and J gave up 2 bases; unmatched junction bases: 9. The length of the CDR3 is 17 residues. The germline V gene has CDR1 MDHEN and CDR2 SYDVKM. The CDR3 sequence: CASSLRGDRAVNYGYTF. The CDR3 DNA reads TGTGCCAGCAGTTTAAGAGGGGACAGGGCCGTCAACTATGGCTACACCTTC.

This sequence joins TRBV4-3 and TRBJ1-2; TRBD1 matches 9 bases. The trim removed 0 bases at V and 4 bases at J, leaving 6 bases unmatched. The CDR3 extends over 16 amino acids. Germline V CDR1 and CDR2: LGHNA, YSLEER. The CDR3: CASSQDTGGVPYGYTF. The CDR3 DNA reads TGCGCCAGCAGCCAAGATACAGGGGGCGTCCCCTATGGCTACACCTTC.

The genes are TRBV29-1 and TRBJ1-1, with D hard to call. This CDR3 contains 13 residues. Germline V lookup: CDR1 SQVTM, CDR2 ANQGSEA. The V and J ends lost 8 bases and 1 base respectively, with 14 bases between them. The CDR3 here is CSLIWQPNTEAFF. The CDR3 coding sequence is TGCAGCCTCATCTGGCAGCCGAACACTGAAGCTTTCTTT.

The sample holds a few counts of this clonotype. The rearrangement uses TRBV5-4 and TRBJ2-2; D may correspond to TRBD1 or TRBD2 (5 bases each). CDR3 size: 14 residues. V lost 4 bases and J lost 7, with 14 bases in between. From germline, CDR1 is SGHNT and CDR2 YYREEE (reference sequence). CDR3 sequence: CASSPQQAGGELFF. The CDR3 DNA sequence: TGTGCCAGCAGCCCGCAACAGGCGGGCGGGGAGCTGTTTTTT. Based on the CDR3 plus reference TRBV5-4 and TRBJ2-2, the full variable domain is ETGVTQSPTHLIKTRGQQVTLRCSSQSGHNTVSWYQQALGQGPQFIFQYYREEENGRGNFPPRFSGLQFPNYSSELNVNALELDDSALYLCASSPQQAGGELFFGEGSRLTVL.

The J gene is TRBJ2-7, the V gene TRBV20-1; D may be TRBD2 (5 bases). This CDR3 comprises 16 residues. Trimming took off 2 bases at V and 3 bases at J, with 20 bases between the two ends. Looked up from germline, CDR1 is DFQATT and CDR2 is SNEGSKA (reference sequence). The CDR3 DNA reads as TGCAGTGCTAGACCTACTAATCTCGGGGAGTTCTACGAGCAGTACTTC. This translates into CSARPTNLGEFYEQYF.

CDR3 nucleotide sequence: TGCAGTGCTAGGGGCCTTGGGACAGCCGAGCAGTACTTC. Translated, it gives CSARGLGTAEQYF. The J gene is TRBJ2-7, the V gene TRBV20-1; 7 bases fit TRBD1. The junction had 8 bases not matched to a gene; V was cut back by 3 bases and J by 6 bases. Looked up from germline, CDR1 is DFQATT and CDR2 is SNEGSKA (reference sequence). The CDR3 is made up of 13 amino acids.

This clonotype was seen only a few times. This rearrangement joins TRBV6-5 to TRBJ2-7; 8 bases map to TRBD1. V lost 0 bases and J lost 2; bases outside the gene matches: 3. Germline values: CDR1 MNHEY, CDR2 SVGAGI. The CDR3 covers 15 residues. In nucleotides, the CDR3 is TGTGCCAGCAGTTACTCACGGACAGGGACCTACGAGCAGTACTTC. This codes for CASSYSRTGTYEQYF.

In its sample, this clonotype was seen a few times. This chain joins TRBV7-2 and TRBJ2-5; D unclear. The length of the CDR3 is 13 residues. Germline V gene lookup returns CDR1 SGHTA and CDR2 FQGNSA. Trimming left V 4 bases short and J 1 base short, with 7 bases between. Here the CDR3 reads CASSWAAQETQYF. DNA of the CDR3: TGTGCCAGCAGCTGGGCAGCCCAAGAGACCCAGTACTTC.

This clonotype was counted a few times. This sequence joins TRBV10-3 and TRBJ2-3; TRBD2 matches 9 bases. This CDR3 has 16 residues. Per the germline V gene, CDR1 is ENHRY and CDR2 is SYGVKD. The trim removed 0 bases at V and 4 bases at J, leaving 5 bases unmatched. As DNA, the CDR3 is TGTGCCATCAGTGAGTCGGCGGGGGGGATGTCAGATACGCAGTATTTT. It yields the protein CAISESAGGMSDTQYF.

The chain joins TRBV2 to TRBJ1-6; weak D call: TRBD1 (5 bases). The CDR3 length is 15 residues. V lost 1 base, J lost 5 bases, and 9 bases lay in between. Germline V gene sequence: CDR1 SNHLY, CDR2 FYNNEI. This chain's CDR3 is CASSEGGRDNSPLHF. The DNA for the CDR3 is TGTGCCAGCAGTGAAGGGGGCAGGGATAATTCACCCCTCCACTTT.

This clonotype appeared a few times. The genes are TRBV18 and TRBJ1-2, with D tentatively TRBD1 (5 bases). Germline lookup yields CDR1 KGHSH and CDR2 LQKENI. The CDR3 has 15 residues. Trimming took 3 bases from V and 0 from J, leaving 11 bases between them. The CDR3 loop reads CASSPISGPNYGYTF. The CDR3 nucleotides read TGTGCCAGCTCACCGATATCGGGACCTAACTATGGCTACACCTTC.

V is TRBV19 and J is TRBJ2-5; D may be TRBD1 or TRBD2 (7 bases each). Germline values: CDR1 LNHDA, CDR2 SQIVND (reference sequence). The CDR3 consists of 15 residues. V gave up 3 bases and J gave up 7 bases, with 18 bases separating them. The CDR3: CASSIAAGGGRTQYF. Written as DNA, the CDR3 is TGTGCCAGTAGTATCGCGGCAGGGGGGGGAAGGACCCAGTACTTC.

The CDR3 sequence is CASSFVGRGQFAGVNTGELFF. The CDR3 DNA follows: TGTGCCAGCAGTTTTGTTGGGAGGGGGCAGTTTGCGGGGGTAAACACCGGGGAGCTGTTTTTT. The chain recombines TRBV27 with TRBJ2-2; either TRBD1 or TRBD2 may supply D (7 bases each). The CDR3 extends over 21 amino acids. Germline values: CDR1 MNHEY, CDR2 SMNVEV (reference sequence). Trimming cost V 3 bases and J 2 bases, with 28 bases left between them.